This TCR beta chain was sequenced in a study of T cell responses to AZD1222 COVID-19 vaccine (dated by TCRdb to the early 2020s). Regarding the research as a whole: Because spike-specific TCR depth and breadth did not differ between the two schedules, AZD1222 recipients who got a second dose at roughly 4 weeks were pooled with those who got a second dose at roughly 12 weeks. A total of over 230 trial participants underwent TCR sequencing, of whom nearly 210 received two doses of AZD1222 and 26 received two doses of the MenACWY control vaccine. Trial participants were enrolled into age subgroups of 18-55, 56-69 and 70-plus years, which contained 148, 28 and 57 TCR-sequenced participants, respectively.

The sample's time point label, in plain terms: baseline before first vaccination. Vaccinee samples came from UK trials COV001 and COV002, including a single-blind randomized controlled phase 2/3 trial of AZD1222 (ChAdOx1 nCoV-19) in healthy adults. Trial participant PBMC samples were collected at day 0 and day 28 after the second dose for TCRbeta chain sequencing. As to this clone: This clone's antigen is unknown. Nothing much larger sits one base from this clone, and base qualities are not available.

The CDR3 regions of human TCRbeta chains were analyzed by immunosequencing. For the original study's pipeline: Repertoire TCRs were checked for matches against a reference library of SARS-CoV-2-specific TCRs that had been generated using the MIRA antigen-specificity platform. Breadth was defined as the fraction of unique TCRs that were SARS-CoV-2-associated. Depth was defined as the fraction of total T cells that were SARS-CoV-2-associated. Using the MIRA data, each spike-specific TCR was mapped to the spike region that the TCR reacts to and placed in a CD4 or CD8 class. Log10-transformed breadth and depth values were compared by one-way ANOVA with Sidak's multiple comparisons tests. Not all clones reach the TCRdb copy of this immuneACCESS table, which keeps in-frame sequences only. Checked studies attribute under half of the gap to unresolved V genes and leave the rest unexplained. The V and J calls and clone size are taken from that table; D and trimming were inferred from the DNA. This sample has approximately 120,000 clones in its table, and approximately 93% of those were observed once. The ten largest clones take up roughly 0.87% of the sample.

The germline ends are 14 bases apart after V is trimmed by 0 bases and J by 7 bases. CDR1 and CDR2, looked up from the germline V gene, are SNHLY and FYNNEI. The CDR3 goes from the cysteine to the phenylalanine over 15 residues. CDR3 DNA only is kept here, 45 bases in frame from base 1. General findings and caveats noted by the study authors: Reportedly, close to half of the unique spike-specific TCRs recognized epitopes lying outside the regions that are mutated in the B.1.351 and B.1.1.7 variants. After two AZD1222 doses, spike-specific TCR breadth and depth were significantly higher than at day 0 and than in MenACWY recipients. Conclusions about previously exposed vaccinees are limited because only five to seven AZD1222 recipients were SARS-CoV-2 seropositive at baseline. Participants were mostly white British and included more females than males, and it was suggested by the authors that clonal diversity may have been underestimated. The whole spike protein was spanned by vaccine-associated CD4 TCRs, and dominant responses were seen in regions 160-218 and 743-854. Because no samples from the day 14 peak response were available, repertoires could be characterized only after the peak T cell response. The 56-69-year group was small, and its depth increase did not reach significance, likely because of low power.

The sample in question was peripheral blood, obtained on day 0 of AZD1222 vaccination. Recombination joined TRBV2 with TRBJ2-3; perhaps TRBD2 is the D gene, with 6 bases matching. This receptor was identified in an adult in good health. In nucleotides, the sequence is TGTGCCAGCAGTGAAGCGCTTCGGGGGTCTCATACGCAGTATTTT. It codes for CASSEALRGSHTQYF. Outside the CDR3, residues come from the reference TRBV2 and TRBJ2-3 proteins, so the full variable domain is: EPEVTQTPSHQVTQMGQEVILRCVPISNHLYFYWYRQILGQKVEFLVSFYNNEISEKSEIFDDQFSVERPDGSNFTLKIRSTKLEDSAMYFCASSEALRGSHTQYFGPGTRLTVL.